These T cell receptor beta chains were read from a single sample in a study of brain T cells in children with intractable seizures. TCRdb keeps only in-frame clones here, not all; method: immunoSEQ multiplex PCR. Of about 340,000 clones in the sample, about 93% were seen once. Specimen: peripheral blood, collected 5 to 6 months after surgery. These receptors originate from a boy younger than two with tuberous sclerosis and intractable seizures. CDR3s include the opening cysteine and the closing phenylalanine or tryptophan. D genes are given only for firm matches. Clone size, where shown, is once, few, many, or a class for clones that have expanded.

size: -
V: TRBV7-8
D: -
J: TRBJ2-1
DNA: TGTGCCAGCAGCTTAGGGCGTTTGGCAGATGAGCAGTTCTTC
CDR3: CASSLGRLADEQFF

size: -
V: TRBV27
D: -
J: TRBJ2-1
DNA: TGTGCCAGCAGAAAACAGGCAGTCTCCTACAATGAGCAGTTCTTC
CDR3: CASRKQAVSYNEQFF

size: -
V: TRBV25-1
D: -
J: TRBJ1-6
DNA: TGTGCCAGCAGTGCGACACAGAGCTCCTATAATTCACCCCTCCACTTT
CDR3: CASSATQSSYNSPLHF

size: -
V: TRBV6-8
D: -
J: TRBJ2-5
DNA: TGTGCCAGCAGTCAAAAAGGGAAGGCGGGTAAAGAGACCCAGTACTTC
CDR3: CASSQKGKAGKETQYF

size: -
V: TRBV19
D: -
J: TRBJ2-7
DNA: TGTGCCAGTAGTATAGATCCCGGGACAATCTACGAGCAGTACTTC
CDR3: CASSIDPGTIYEQYF

size: -
V: TRBV4-1
D: TRBD2
J: TRBJ2-1
DNA: TGCGCCAGCAGCCCTTTACTAGCGGGGAACAATGAGCAGTTCTTC
CDR3: CASSPLLAGNNEQFF

size: -
V: TRBV19
D: TRBD1
J: TRBJ2-7
DNA: TGTGCCAGTAGGGGGACAGGTTTCTACGAGCAGTACTTC
CDR3: CASRGTGFYEQYF

size: -
V: TRBV6-5
D: TRBD1
J: TRBJ2-7
DNA: TGTGCCGGGCCGCCCGGGACAGGGGGCCTCTACGAGCAGTACTTC
CDR3: CAGPPGTGGLYEQYF

size: -
V: TRBV30
D: TRBD2
J: TRBJ2-5
DNA: TGTGCCTGGAGTGTCAAGCGGGGGGGCCGGGAGACCCAGTACTTC
CDR3: CAWSVKRGGRETQYF

size: -
V: TRBV12-3/TRBV12-4
D: TRBD1
J: TRBJ1-2
DNA: TGTGCCAGCAGTTCAGGGGGCTATGGCTACACCTTC
CDR3: CASSSGGYGYTF

size: -
V: TRBV5-6
D: -
J: TRBJ2-7
DNA: TGTGCCAGCAGCGGCGGTTCTTTCGGACCCTACGAGCAGTACTTC
CDR3: CASSGGSFGPYEQYF

size: -
V: TRBV30
D: -
J: TRBJ1-1
DNA: TGTGCCTGGAGTGCATTGGGGTACACTGAAGCTTTCTTT
CDR3: CAWSALGYTEAFF

size: -
V: TRBV5-1
D: -
J: TRBJ2-3
DNA: TGCGCCAGCCGCGCTTGGTCCTGGTGGCTTGGAGGAGCAGATACGCAGTATTTT
CDR3: CASRAWSWWLGGADTQYF

size: -
V: TRBV7-9
D: TRBD1
J: TRBJ2-7
DNA: TGTGCCAGCAGCTCCTTTAGACAGGGATCAACTGCCGAGCAGTACTTC
CDR3: CASSSFRQGSTAEQYF

size: -
V: TRBV10-3
D: TRBD2
J: TRBJ2-3
DNA: TGTGCCACATCATCCGGGACTAGCGGGCCCGCCTTGGGGACAGATACGCAGTATTTT
CDR3: CATSSGTSGPALGTDTQYF

size: -
V: TRBV21-1
D: -
J: TRBJ2-3
DNA: TGTGCCAGCGGACAGGTTACAGCCACAGATACGCAGTATTTT
CDR3: CASGQVTATDTQYF

size: once
V: TRBV4-1
D: -
J: TRBJ1-1
DNA: TGCGCCAGCAGCCAAGAAACAGGTAACACTGAAGCTTTCTTT
CDR3: CASSQETGNTEAFF

size: -
V: TRBV10-2
D: -
J: TRBJ1-2
DNA: TGCGCCAGCAGGGACACCAACTATGGCTACACCTTC
CDR3: CASRDTNYGYTF

size: -
V: TRBV5-4
D: TRBD2
J: TRBJ2-1
DNA: TGTGCCAGCAGACAAGCGGGACCTCTACAGAATGAGCAGTTCTTC
CDR3: CASRQAGPLQNEQFF

size: -
V: TRBV7-2
D: TRBD2
J: TRBJ2-7
DNA: TGTGCCAGCAGCCCACTAGCGGGAGGGCCGTACTTC
CDR3: CASSPLAGGPYF

size: -
V: TRBV9
D: TRBD1
J: TRBJ1-1
DNA: TGTGCCAGCAGCACGGGACAGGCGAACACTGAAGCTTTCTTT
CDR3: CASSTGQANTEAFF

size: -
V: TRBV13
D: -
J: TRBJ1-1
DNA: TGTGCCAGCAGTTCAGGGTACTTTAAGAACACTGAAGCTTTCTTT
CDR3: CASSSGYFKNTEAFF

size: -
V: TRBV19
D: TRBD1
J: TRBJ2-7
DNA: TGTGCCAGTAAAATTACGGGACAGTCCTACGAGCAGTACTTC
CDR3: CASKITGQSYEQYF

size: -
V: TRBV6-5
D: TRBD2
J: TRBJ2-1
DNA: TGTGCCAGCACCTTAACGGGGGGGTATTACAATGAGCAGTTCTTC
CDR3: CASTLTGGYYNEQFF

size: -
V: TRBV7-2
D: -
J: TRBJ1-6
DNA: TGTGCCAGCAGCTTAGCAGGGTTGGCCCTCCACTTT
CDR3: CASSLAGLALHF

size: -
V: TRBV25-1
D: -
J: TRBJ1-4
DNA: TGTGCCAGGACAGACCAGAACCGTCTACTAGAAAAACTGTTTTTT
CDR3: CARTDQNRLLEKLFF

size: -
V: TRBV30
D: -
J: TRBJ1-2
DNA: TGTGCCTGGAGTGAACAGGCAGACTATGGCTACACCTTC
CDR3: CAWSEQADYGYTF

size: -
V: TRBV6-1
D: TRBD1
J: TRBJ1-2
DNA: TGTGCCAGCAGTGAAGCGGGGAGTAAGGGGGCCAACTATGGCTACACCTTC
CDR3: CASSEAGSKGANYGYTF

size: few
V: TRBV4-2
D: -
J: TRBJ1-6
DNA: TGTGCCAGCAGCCAAGATTTGGGCAGGAGCTATTCACCCCTCCACTTT
CDR3: CASSQDLGRSYSPLHF

size: -
V: TRBV3-1/TRBV3-2
D: -
J: TRBJ1-5
DNA: TGTGCCAGCAGCCAAGGGACCGTTAGCAATCAGCCCCAGCATTTT
CDR3: CASSQGTVSNQPQHF

size: -
V: TRBV6-5
D: TRBD1
J: TRBJ1-4
DNA: TGTGCCAGCAGTTCCCAAGGGACAGGGGATGAAAAACTGTTTTTT
CDR3: CASSSQGTGDEKLFF